These 29 T cell receptor beta chains came from one sample sequenced in a study of CD8+ T cells in alopecia areata. cDNA prepared by RNA extraction and subsequent reverse transcription served as the template for sequencing. The data were produced by immunoSEQ multiplex PCR, yet TCRdb's version contains in-frame clones alone and is incomplete. The sample holds more than 95,000 clones, 41% seen once. The source material was CD4+ T cells sorted from blood. The receptors originated from a human donor with alopecia areata.

This clone was observed a handful of times. The V gene is TRBV19, the J gene TRBJ2-6, with 8 bases matching TRBD1. The V segment lost 5 bases and the J segment 2 bases; nucleotides outside the gene matches: 5. In germline, CDR1 is LNHDA, CDR2 SQIVND (reference sequence). The CDR3 contains 16 residues. The CDR3 loop is CASSYAGGAGANVLTF. The CDR3 coding sequence is TGTGCCAGTAGTTACGCAGGGGGCGCTGGGGCCAACGTCCTGACTTTC.

The chain carries TRBV5-4 and TRBJ2-2; TRBD1 agrees at 8 bases. Losses at the gene ends were 9 bases for V and 5 bases for J; bases not matched to a gene: 12. The CDR3 is made up of 15 amino acids. The V gene's germline CDR1 is SGHNT and CDR2 YYREEE (reference sequence). The CDR3 DNA reads TGTGCCATCCCCAGGACAGGGTCCACAACCGGGGAGCTGTTTTTT. This sequence encodes CAIPRTGSTTGELFF. The whole variable domain, remainder taken from reference TRBV5-4 and TRBJ2-2, is ETGVTQSPTHLIKTRGQQVTLRCSSQSGHNTVSWYQQALGQGPQFIFQYYREEENGRGNFPPRFSGLQFPNYSSELNVNALELDDSALYLCAIPRTGSTTGELFFGEGSRLTVL.

This clone was counted a few times. This chain joins TRBV10-2 and TRBJ2-3; 7 bases map to TRBD2. Unmatched junction bases numbered 3, after V lost 1 base and J lost 2 bases. Germline CDR1 is WSHSY and CDR2 is SAAADI. The CDR3 runs to 15 residues. The CDR3 here is CASSELGDYTDTQYF. CDR3 DNA sequence: TGCGCCAGCAGTGAGTTGGGGGACTACACAGATACGCAGTATTTT.

The CDR3 DNA sequence: TGTGCCTTCGGGACTGCAGTTTCCCTCCACTTT. Translated, it gives CAFGTAVSLHF. V usage is TRBV30 and J usage is TRBJ1-6; D perhaps matches TRBD1 (5 bases). The ends were cut back, 7 bases at V and 14 bases at J, with 15 bases in the middle. The CDR3 loop spans 11 amino acids. Per the germline V gene, CDR1 is GTSNPN and CDR2 is SVGIG (reference sequence). Full variable domain (remainder filled in from reference TRBV30 and TRBJ1-6): SQTIHQWPATLVQPVGSPLSLECTVEGTSNPNLYWYRQAAGRGLQLLFYSVGIGQISSEVPQNLSASRPQDRQFILSSKKLLLSDSGFYLCAFGTAVSLHFGNGTRLTVT.

A few counts support this clone. This chain connects TRBV2 to TRBJ2-4; 13 bases line up with TRBD2. Germline CDR1 SNHLY, CDR2 FYNNEI. CDR3 length: 13 residues. The V gene end was trimmed by 9 bases and the J gene end by 15 bases; junction bases not matched to a gene: 11. CDR3 residues: CASIIGTSGIGYF. In DNA form, the CDR3 reads TGTGCCAGTATAATCGGGACTAGCGGGATAGGGTACTTC.

The chain carries TRBV19 and TRBJ2-3; 7 nucleotides match TRBD1. The length of the CDR3 is 14 residues. V dropped 7 bases and J dropped 6; count of bases not matched to a gene: 10. From germline, CDR1 is LNHDA and CDR2 SQIVND (reference sequence). CDR3: CASTDRVRHDTQYF. DNA of the CDR3: TGTGCCAGTACAGACAGGGTTCGGCATGATACGCAGTATTTT. The full variable domain, its missing parts supplied by reference TRBV19 and TRBJ2-3, is DGGITQSPKYLFRKEGQNVTLSCEQNLNHDAMYWYRQDPGQGLRLIYYSQIVNDFQKGDIAEGYSVSREKKESFPLTVTSAQKNPTAFYLCASTDRVRHDTQYFGPGTRLTVL.

J is TRBJ1-2 and V is TRBV27; 8 bases agree with TRBD1. After removal of 3 bases from V and 4 bases from J, the junction contained 1 base not matched to a gene. Per the germline V gene, CDR1 is MNHEY and CDR2 is SMNVEV (reference sequence). The CDR3 has 13 amino acids. The CDR3: CASSFQGAYGYTF. CDR3 DNA sequence: TGTGCCAGCAGTTTTCAGGGGGCCTATGGCTACACCTTC.

This clone was seen only once. The same CDR3 also results from other DNA sequences found in this sample. This chain connects TRBV29-1 to TRBJ2-7, with 9 bases identical to TRBD1. The V gene end was trimmed by 7 bases and the J gene end by 1 base; junction bases not matched to a gene: 2. Germline V gene data show CDR1 as SQVTM and CDR2 as ANQGSEA. The CDR3 is made up of 12 amino acids. The chain's CDR3 is CSAGQGSYEQYF. Here the CDR3 DNA reads TGCAGCGCCGGACAGGGGTCCTACGAGCAGTACTTC.

This clone occurred a few times. This chain uses TRBV11-2 with TRBJ2-3; possible D gene TRBD2, 6 bases. This CDR3 region has 17 residues. Germline lookup yields CDR1 SGHAT and CDR2 FQNNGV. The germline V and J ends were trimmed by 5 bases and 4 bases, with 22 bases remaining between them. The CDR3 loop reads CASSPKAYGSRADTQYF. The CDR3 DNA is TGTGCCAGCAGCCCTAAGGCGTACGGGAGCAGGGCAGATACGCAGTATTTT.

V is TRBV20-1 and J is TRBJ1-4; D remains ambiguous. The CDR3 contains 11 residues. CDR1 is DFQATT and CDR2 is SNEGSKA in the germline V gene (reference sequence). As DNA, the CDR3 is TGCAGCGGGTCAACTAATGAAAAACTGTTTTTT. Translating it yields CSGSTNEKLFF.

DNA for the CDR3: TGTGCCAGCAGTCTATACAGGGGCAGTGAGCAGTTCTTC. Residues: CASSLYRGSEQFF. This chain uses TRBV28 with TRBJ2-1; 7 bases agree with TRBD1. Per the germline V gene, CDR1 is MDHEN and CDR2 is SYDVKM. The J segment lost 9 bases and the V segment lost 5 bases, leaving 7 bases of the junction unmatched. The CDR3 covers 13 residues. Using reference TRBV28 and TRBJ2-1 for the parts outside the CDR3, the full variable domain is DVKVTQSSRYLVKRTGEKVFLECVQDMDHENMFWYRQDPGLGLRLIYFSYDVKMKEKGDIPEGYSVSREKKERFSLILESASTNQTSMYLCASSLYRGSEQFFGPGTRLTVL.

The chain joins TRBV9 to TRBJ2-2; D perhaps matches TRBD1 (5 bases). The germline V and J ends were trimmed by 4 bases and 2 bases, with 18 bases remaining between them. This CDR3 has 17 residues. Germline assignment: CDR1 SGDLS and CDR2 YYNGEE. CDR3 DNA sequence: TGTGCCAGCAGCCCCAGTTGGGGCAAATTCAACACCGGGGAGCTGTTTTTT. It is translated as CASSPSWGKFNTGELFF.

V and J are TRBV2 and TRBJ2-2; no reliable D call. Trimming left V 5 bases short and J 0 bases short, with 10 bases between. Germline loops: CDR1 SNHLY, CDR2 FYNNEI. The CDR3 runs to 15 residues. CDR3 nucleotides: TGTGCCAGCAGTTCATATACCTCGAACACCGGGGAGCTGTTTTTT. It is translated as CASSSYTSNTGELFF. The variable domain in full, completed from reference TRBV2 and TRBJ2-2, reads EPEVTQTPSHQVTQMGQEVILRCVPISNHLYFYWYRQILGQKVEFLVSFYNNEISEKSEIFDDQFSVERPDGSNFTLKIRSTKLEDSAMYFCASSSYTSNTGELFFGEGSRLTVL.

Concerning this clone itself: At the DNA level, this CDR3 is encoded by other sequences in the same sample as well. V usage is TRBV30 and J usage is TRBJ1-6, with D perhaps matching TRBD1 (6 bases). Germline-derived CDR1 and CDR2 are GTSNPN and SVGIG (reference sequence). V gave up 3 bases and J gave up 5 bases, with 8 bases separating them. CDR3 length: 13 residues. The CDR3 region is CAWRQGDNSPLHF. CDR3 bases: TGTGCCTGGAGACAGGGTGATAATTCACCCCTCCACTTT. Supplemented by reference TRBV30 and TRBJ1-6, the full variable domain reads SQTIHQWPATLVQPVGSPLSLECTVEGTSNPNLYWYRQAAGRGLQLLFYSVGIGQISSEVPQNLSASRPQDRQFILSSKKLLLSDSGFYLCAWRQGDNSPLHFGNGTRLTVT.

In DNA form, the CDR3 reads TGCGCCAGCAGTAGGGACGGCGGCTATGGCTACACCTTC. This sequence encodes CASSRDGGYGYTF. The chain couples TRBV5-1 to TRBJ1-2; tentative D call: TRBD1 (5 bases). V was cut by 5 bases and J by 4 bases, with 12 bases left in between. Per the germline V gene, CDR1 is SGHRS and CDR2 is YFSETQ. The CDR3 length is 13 residues.

This clone was detected a few times. The rearrangement uses TRBV4-2 and TRBJ2-2; no firm D call. Between the trimmed V and J ends, which lost 1 base and 3 bases, there was a span of 15 bases. CDR3 length equals 17 residues. The germline gives CDR1 LGHNA, CDR2 YNFKEQ. DNA of the CDR3: TGTGCCAGCAGCCAAGGAGTGGGCTGGGGTGACACCGGGGAGCTGTTTTTT. Amino acid sequence: CASSQGVGWGDTGELFF.

The CDR3 loop is CSAGDRGGEGGEQFF. The CDR3 DNA reads TGCAGCGCCGGGGACAGGGGAGGTGAAGGTGGTGAGCAGTTCTTC. This sequence joins TRBV29-1 and TRBJ2-1; TRBD1 matches 10 bases. There are 15 residues in the CDR3. Germline CDR1 and CDR2: SQVTM and ANQGSEA. J was trimmed by 9 bases and V by 7 bases; bases with no gene match: 15.

This clone was seen a handful of times. The genes are TRBV28 and TRBJ1-1, with D perhaps matching TRBD1 (5 bases). V dropped 9 bases and J dropped 6 bases, with 14 bases sitting between them. In germline, CDR1 is MDHEN, CDR2 SYDVKM. The CDR3 spans 12 residues. DNA of the CDR3: TGTGCCAGTGCCCAGGGACTGGCTGAAGCTTTCTTT. Its translation: CASAQGLAEAFF.

This clone has more than one count but fewer than ten. The chain joins TRBV5-1 to TRBJ2-2; possibly TRBD2 for D (6 bases). Germline V gene lookup returns CDR1 SGHRS and CDR2 YFSETQ. The CDR3 totals 14 residues. The V end lost 2 bases, the J end lost 6 bases, and 11 bases lay between the germline ends. CDR3 loop: CASSLFGEAGELFF. The DNA of the CDR3 is TGCGCCAGCAGCTTATTCGGGGAGGCCGGGGAGCTGTTTTTT.

CDR3 loop: CSAGTSGSLEQYF. The CDR3 DNA follows: TGCAGCGCCGGGACTAGCGGGAGTCTCGAGCAGTACTTC. The chain recombines TRBV29-1 with TRBJ2-7, with TRBD2 matching 14 bases. Trimming took 7 bases from V and 6 from J; bases not matched to a gene: 5. This CDR3 has 13 amino acids. Per germline, CDR1 SQVTM and CDR2 ANQGSEA.

This clone appeared a single time. V and J are TRBV6-6 and TRBJ2-1, with 8 positions matching TRBD2. The CDR3 contains 16 residues. Germline V lookup: CDR1 MNHNY, CDR2 SVGAGI (reference sequence). V dropped 0 bases and J dropped 4; count of bases not matched to a gene: 5. CDR3 nucleotides: TGTGCCAGCAGTTACTCCCCAGCGGGAGCTTACAATGAGCAGTTCTTC. Translating gives CASSYSPAGAYNEQFF.

V is TRBV29-1 and J is TRBJ1-2; D unresolved. The V gene's germline CDR1 is SQVTM and CDR2 ANQGSEA. The CDR3 totals 13 residues. Between the trimmed V and J ends, which lost 4 bases and 1 base, there was a span of 10 bases. The CDR3 loop reads CSVGQEFNYGYTF. DNA for the CDR3: TGCAGCGTTGGGCAGGAGTTTAACTATGGCTACACCTTC.

The V gene is TRBV6-5, the J gene TRBJ2-5; TRBD2 agrees at 7 bases. The CDR3 consists of 12 residues. The V and J ends lost 4 bases and 5 bases, in that order; junction bases with no gene match: 1. Germline V lookup: CDR1 MNHEY, CDR2 SVGAGI. The CDR3 loop is CASSWGGETQYF. The CDR3 coding sequence is TGTGCCAGCAGTTGGGGGGGGGAGACCCAGTACTTC.

This chain connects TRBV11-2 to TRBJ2-5, with unresolved D. The V gene lost 4 bases and the J gene lost 7 bases, with 10 bases spanning the gap. The CDR3 is 12 amino acids. CDR1 is SGHAT, CDR2 FQNNGV, per germline. The CDR3 bases are TGTGCCAGCAGCTCCCCATGGGGGACCCAGTACTTC. Protein sequence: CASSSPWGTQYF.

J is TRBJ2-6 and V is TRBV9; no reliable D call. Trimming removed 0 bases at V and 2 bases at J, with 6 bases between. CDR1 and CDR2 (germline): SGDLS, YYNGEE. The CDR3 sequence is 15 residues long. The CDR3 loop reads CASSVGWTGANVLTF. CDR3 nucleotide sequence: TGTGCCAGCAGCGTAGGGTGGACTGGGGCCAACGTCCTGACTTTC.

The rearrangement uses TRBV5-1 and TRBJ2-1; 10 bases are a match to TRBD2. The ends lost 3 bases at V and 5 bases at J; junction bases unmatched: 5. CDR3 length: 15 residues. Germline V gene sequence: CDR1 SGHRS, CDR2 YFSETQ. The CDR3 region is CASSSRTSGNNEQFF. In DNA, the CDR3 is TGCGCCAGCAGCTCAAGGACTAGCGGAAACAATGAGCAGTTCTTC. Variable domain in full (rest from reference TRBV5-1 and TRBJ2-1): KAGVTQTPRYLIKTRGQQVTLSCSPISGHRSVSWYQQTPGQGLQFLFEYFSETQRNKGNFPGRFSGRQFSNSRSEMNVSTLELGDSALYLCASSSRTSGNNEQFFGPGTRLTVL.

Only a few counts were recorded for this clone. The chain joins TRBV7-9 to TRBJ1-1; D uncertain. CDR1 and CDR2 (germline): SEHNR, FQNEAQ (reference sequence). This CDR3 comprises 13 residues. The V and J ends lost 1 base and 3 bases respectively, with 6 bases between them. In DNA form, the CDR3 reads TGTGCCAGCAGCTTAGATGGGCACACTGAAGCTTTCTTT. As protein: CASSLDGHTEAFF.

The chain carries TRBV7-9 and TRBJ1-3; no firm D call. The CDR3 runs 13 residues. V shed 0 bases and J shed 4 bases, with 4 bases lying between them. CDR1 and CDR2 from the germline V gene are SEHNR and FQNEAQ (reference sequence). CDR3 in DNA: TGTGCCAGCAGCTTAGCTTTGGGAAACACCATATATTTT. It specifies CASSLALGNTIYF. The full variable domain, its missing parts supplied by reference TRBV7-9 and TRBJ1-3, is DTGVSQNPRHKITKRGQNVTFRCDPISEHNRLYWYRQTLGQGPEFLTYFQNEAQLEKSRLLSDRFSAERPKGSFSTLEIQRTEQGDSAMYLCASSLALGNTIYFGEGSWLTVV.

The CDR3 spells CASIPPGQGRPEAFF. CDR3 nucleotides: TGTGCCAGCATCCCGCCGGGACAGGGAAGGCCTGAAGCTTTCTTT. This chain joins TRBV6-5 and TRBJ1-1; 9 bases line up with TRBD1. In germline, CDR1 is MNHEY, CDR2 SVGAGI. This CDR3 is built from 15 residues. The ends lost 7 bases at V and 6 bases at J; junction bases unmatched: 12.